The clone carrying this TCR beta chain showed up just once. It was during active infection that Seattle patients were enrolled and then longitudinally followed. This sample is part of a study of blood T cell repertoires in COVID-19. Study information: Spain, Italy and the United States supplied samples that represented acute and convalescent COVID-19. Nucleic acid was either cDNA or gDNA, and it came from T cells, B-cell-depleted T cells, or PBMCs.

Original processing notes: Counts of nucleated cells, estimated from reference gene primer amplification, were obtained. Profiling relied on immunoSEQ multiplex PCR, and the TCRdb table lists in-frame clones only, not all of them. That table supplies the V and J calls and clone size; D and trimming were determined from the DNA. This table has tens of thousands of clones, more than 70% appearing once. The V gene's germline CDR1 is SEHNR and CDR2 FQNEAQ (reference sequence). V lost 6 bases and J lost 2; bases outside the gene matches: 10. This CDR3 has 17 residues. V is TRBV7-9 and J is TRBJ1-4, with 9 bases that match TRBD1. The clonotype comes from a man in his fifties with COVID-19, enrolled during active disease. Sequenced material: peripheral blood. The CDR3 sequence is CASSSTGGIHTNEKLFF. The CDR3 DNA reads as TGTGCCAGCAGTTCGACAGGGGGGATTCACACTAATGAAAAACTGTTTTTT.